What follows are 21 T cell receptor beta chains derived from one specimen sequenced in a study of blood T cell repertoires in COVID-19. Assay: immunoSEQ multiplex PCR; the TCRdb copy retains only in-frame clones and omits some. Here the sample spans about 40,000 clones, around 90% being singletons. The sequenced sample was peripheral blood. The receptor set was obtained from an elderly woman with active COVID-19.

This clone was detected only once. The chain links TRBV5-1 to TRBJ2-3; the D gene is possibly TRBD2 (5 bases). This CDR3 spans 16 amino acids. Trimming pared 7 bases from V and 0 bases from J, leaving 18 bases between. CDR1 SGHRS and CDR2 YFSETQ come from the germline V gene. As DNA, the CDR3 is TGCGCCAGCGGGCGCGAAGGACTCCCTAGCACAGATACGCAGTATTTT. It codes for CASGREGLPSTDTQYF.

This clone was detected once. The CDR3 region is CAISPGQGITPYEQYF. CDR3 nucleotide sequence: TGTGCCATCTCCCCGGGACAGGGGATCACCCCCTACGAGCAGTACTTC. The rearrangement uses TRBV28 and TRBJ2-7, with 10 bases that match TRBD1. Germline V gene lookup returns CDR1 MDHEN and CDR2 SYDVKM. CDR3 length: 16 residues. Losses at the gene ends were 10 bases for V and 2 bases for J; bases not matched to a gene: 14.

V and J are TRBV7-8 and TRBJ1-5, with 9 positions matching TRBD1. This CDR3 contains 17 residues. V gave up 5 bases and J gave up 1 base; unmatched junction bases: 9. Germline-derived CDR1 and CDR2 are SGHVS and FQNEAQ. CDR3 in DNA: TGTGCCAGCAGCCCCGGGACAGGGTTTTGGAGCAATCAGCCCCAGCATTTT. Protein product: CASSPGTGFWSNQPQHF.

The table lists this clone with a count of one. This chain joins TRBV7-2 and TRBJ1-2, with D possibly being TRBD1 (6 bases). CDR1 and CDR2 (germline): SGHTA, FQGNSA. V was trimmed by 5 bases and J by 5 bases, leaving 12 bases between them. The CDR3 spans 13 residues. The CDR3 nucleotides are TGTGCCAGCAGCCGGGACATCCAATATGGCTACACCTTC. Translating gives CASSRDIQYGYTF.

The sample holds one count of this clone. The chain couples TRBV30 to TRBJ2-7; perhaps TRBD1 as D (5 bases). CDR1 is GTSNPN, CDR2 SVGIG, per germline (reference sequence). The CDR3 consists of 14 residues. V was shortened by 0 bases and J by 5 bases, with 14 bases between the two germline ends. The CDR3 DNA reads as TGTGCCTGGAGTGTAATCCAGGGTATCCACGAGCAGTACTTC. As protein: CAWSVIQGIHEQYF. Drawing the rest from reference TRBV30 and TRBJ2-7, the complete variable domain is SQTIHQWPATLVQPVGSPLSLECTVEGTSNPNLYWYRQAAGRGLQLLFYSVGIGQISSEVPQNLSASRPQDRQFILSSKKLLLSDSGFYLCAWSVIQGIHEQYFGPGTRLTVT.

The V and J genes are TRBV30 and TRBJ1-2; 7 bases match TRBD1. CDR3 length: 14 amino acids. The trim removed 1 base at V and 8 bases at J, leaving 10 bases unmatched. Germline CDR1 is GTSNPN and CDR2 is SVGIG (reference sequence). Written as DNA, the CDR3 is TGTGCCTGGAGTGCACTCACAGGGGATCAGGGCTACACCTTC. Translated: CAWSALTGDQGYTF.

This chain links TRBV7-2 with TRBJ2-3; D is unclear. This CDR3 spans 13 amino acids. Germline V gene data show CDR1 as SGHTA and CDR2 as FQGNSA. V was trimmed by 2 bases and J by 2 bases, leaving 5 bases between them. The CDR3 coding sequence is TGTGCCAGCAGCTTACCCGTCACAGATACGCAGTATTTT. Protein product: CASSLPVTDTQYF. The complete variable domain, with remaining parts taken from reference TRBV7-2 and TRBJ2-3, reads GAGVSQSPSNKVTEKGKDVELRCDPISGHTALYWYRQSLGQGLEFLIYFQGNSAPDKSGLPSDRFSAERTGGSVSTLTIQRTQQEDSAVYLCASSLPVTDTQYFGPGTRLTVL.

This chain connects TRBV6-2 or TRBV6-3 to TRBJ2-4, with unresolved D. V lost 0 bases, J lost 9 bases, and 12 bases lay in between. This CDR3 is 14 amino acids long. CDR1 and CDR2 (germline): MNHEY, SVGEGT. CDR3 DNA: TGTGCCAGCAGTTACTCGTCTGACTTCGGCATTCAGTACTTC. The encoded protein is CASSYSSDFGIQYF.

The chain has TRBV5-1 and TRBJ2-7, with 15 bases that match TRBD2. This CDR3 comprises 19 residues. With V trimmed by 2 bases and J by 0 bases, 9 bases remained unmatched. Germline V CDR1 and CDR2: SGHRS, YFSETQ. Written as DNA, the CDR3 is TGCGCCAGCAGCTTTAGCTCCGGGACTAGCGGGGGGAGCTCCTACGAGCAGTACTTC. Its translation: CASSFSSGTSGGSSYEQYF.

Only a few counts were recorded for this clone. In nucleotides, the CDR3 is TGTGCCAGCTGGGACAGCAACACCGGGGAGCTGTTTTTT. This translates into CASWDSNTGELFF. The chain joins TRBV9 to TRBJ2-2; 7 bases fit TRBD1. This CDR3 has 13 residues. Germline loops: CDR1 SGDLS, CDR2 YYNGEE. The junction had 2 bases not matched to a gene; V was cut back by 7 bases and J by 2 bases. Drawing the rest from reference TRBV9 and TRBJ2-2, the complete variable domain is DSGVTQTPKHLITATGQRVTLRCSPRSGDLSVYWYQQSLDQGLQFLIQYYNGEERAKGNILERFSAQQFPDLHSELNLSSLELGDSALYFCASWDSNTGELFFGEGSRLTVL.

CDR3 protein: CASLGGGFSQPQHF. CDR3 bases: TGTGCCAGCCTTGGTGGGGGGTTTTCTCAGCCCCAGCATTTT. The V gene is TRBV28, the J gene TRBJ1-5, with D tentatively TRBD1 (5 bases). V shed 8 bases and J shed 6 bases, with 17 bases lying between them. Looked up from germline, CDR1 is MDHEN and CDR2 is SYDVKM. CDR3 length equals 14 residues.

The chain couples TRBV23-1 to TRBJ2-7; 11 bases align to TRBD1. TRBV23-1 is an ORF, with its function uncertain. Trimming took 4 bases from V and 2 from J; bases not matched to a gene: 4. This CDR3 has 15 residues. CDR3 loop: CASSLPGQGAYEQYF. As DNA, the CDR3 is TGCGCCAGCAGTCTACCGGGACAGGGGGCCTACGAGCAGTACTTC.

The CDR3 here is CASSKGRDYYEQYF. CDR3 in DNA: TGTGCCAGTAGTAAAGGCAGGGATTACTACGAGCAGTACTTC. The chain joins TRBV19 to TRBJ2-7; tentative D call: TRBD1 (5 bases). CDR1 and CDR2 (germline): LNHDA, SQIVND (reference sequence). The CDR3 contains 14 residues. Trimming pared 4 bases from V and 3 bases from J, leaving 13 bases between. Looking up the rest from reference TRBV19 and TRBJ2-7 gives the full variable domain: DGGITQSPKYLFRKEGQNVTLSCEQNLNHDAMYWYRQDPGQGLRLIYYSQIVNDFQKGDIAEGYSVSREKKESFPLTVTSAQKNPTAFYLCASSKGRDYYEQYFGPGTRLTVT.

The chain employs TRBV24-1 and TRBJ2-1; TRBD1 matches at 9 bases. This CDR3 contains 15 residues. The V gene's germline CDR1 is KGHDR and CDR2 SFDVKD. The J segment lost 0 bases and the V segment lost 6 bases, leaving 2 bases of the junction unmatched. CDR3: CATSRDRASYNEQFF. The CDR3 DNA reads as TGTGCCACCAGTCGGGACAGGGCCTCCTACAATGAGCAGTTCTTC.

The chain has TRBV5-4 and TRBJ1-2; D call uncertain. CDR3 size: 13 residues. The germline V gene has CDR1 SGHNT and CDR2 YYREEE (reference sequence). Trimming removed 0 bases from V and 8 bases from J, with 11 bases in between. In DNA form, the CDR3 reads TGTGCCAGCAGCTTGGACCCTAACTTGGGCTACACCTTC. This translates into CASSLDPNLGYTF. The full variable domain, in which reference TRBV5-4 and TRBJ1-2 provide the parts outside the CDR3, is ETGVTQSPTHLIKTRGQQVTLRCSSQSGHNTVSWYQQALGQGPQFIFQYYREEENGRGNFPPRFSGLQFPNYSSELNVNALELDDSALYLCASSLDPNLGYTFGSGTRLTVV.

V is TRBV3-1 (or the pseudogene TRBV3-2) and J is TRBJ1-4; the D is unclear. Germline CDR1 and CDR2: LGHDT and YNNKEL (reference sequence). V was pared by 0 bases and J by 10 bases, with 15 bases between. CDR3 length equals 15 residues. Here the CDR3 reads CASSQESGLGGKLFF. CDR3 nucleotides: TGTGCCAGCAGCCAAGAATCCGGCCTCGGCGGAAAACTGTTTTTT.

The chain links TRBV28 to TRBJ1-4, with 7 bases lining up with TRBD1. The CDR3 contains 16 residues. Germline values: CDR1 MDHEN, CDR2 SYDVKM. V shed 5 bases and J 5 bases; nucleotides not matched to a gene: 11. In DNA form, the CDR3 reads TGTGCCAGCAGTGCTGGGTCGGGACAGACGAATGAAAAACTGTTTTTT. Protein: CASSAGSGQTNEKLFF.

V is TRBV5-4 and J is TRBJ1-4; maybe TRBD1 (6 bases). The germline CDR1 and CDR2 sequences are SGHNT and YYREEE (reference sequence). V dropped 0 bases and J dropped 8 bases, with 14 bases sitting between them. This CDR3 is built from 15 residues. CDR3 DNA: TGTGCCAGCAGCTTGGTTGGCCAGGGGTCGGAAAAACTGTTTTTT. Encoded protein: CASSLVGQGSEKLFF. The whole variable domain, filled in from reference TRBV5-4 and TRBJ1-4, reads ETGVTQSPTHLIKTRGQQVTLRCSSQSGHNTVSWYQQALGQGPQFIFQYYREEENGRGNFPPRFSGLQFPNYSSELNVNALELDDSALYLCASSLVGQGSEKLFFGSGTQLSVL.

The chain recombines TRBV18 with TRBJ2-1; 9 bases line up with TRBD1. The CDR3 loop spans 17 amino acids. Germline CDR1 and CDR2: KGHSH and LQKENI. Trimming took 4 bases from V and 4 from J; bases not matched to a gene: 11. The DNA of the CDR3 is TGTGCCAGCTCACAATACTATGGGACAGGGATGTACAATGAGCAGTTCTTC. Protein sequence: CASSQYYGTGMYNEQFF.

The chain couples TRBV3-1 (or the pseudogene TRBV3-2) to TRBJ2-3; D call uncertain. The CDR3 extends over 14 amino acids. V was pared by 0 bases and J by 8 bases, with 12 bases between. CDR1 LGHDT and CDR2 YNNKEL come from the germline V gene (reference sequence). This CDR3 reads CASSQDYARGTQYF. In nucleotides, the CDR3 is TGTGCCAGCAGCCAAGATTATGCACGAGGTACGCAGTATTTT.

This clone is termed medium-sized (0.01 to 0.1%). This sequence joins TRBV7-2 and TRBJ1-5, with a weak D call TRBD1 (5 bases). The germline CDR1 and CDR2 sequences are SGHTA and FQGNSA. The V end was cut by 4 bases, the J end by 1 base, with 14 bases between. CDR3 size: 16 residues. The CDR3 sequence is CASSSIGGNSNQPQHF. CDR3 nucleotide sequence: TGTGCCAGCAGCTCCATCGGGGGTAACAGCAATCAGCCCCAGCATTTT.